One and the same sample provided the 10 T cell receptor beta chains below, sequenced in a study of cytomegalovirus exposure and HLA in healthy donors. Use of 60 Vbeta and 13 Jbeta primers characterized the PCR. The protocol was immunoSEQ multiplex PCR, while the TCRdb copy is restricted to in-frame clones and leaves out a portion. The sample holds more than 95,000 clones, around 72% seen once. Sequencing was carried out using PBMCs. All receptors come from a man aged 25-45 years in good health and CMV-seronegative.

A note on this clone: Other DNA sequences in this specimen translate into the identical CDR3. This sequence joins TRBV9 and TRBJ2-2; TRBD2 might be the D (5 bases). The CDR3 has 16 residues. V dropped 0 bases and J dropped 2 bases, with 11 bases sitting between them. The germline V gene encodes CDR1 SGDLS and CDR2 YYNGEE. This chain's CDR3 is CASSVGDSANTGELFF. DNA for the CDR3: TGTGCCAGCAGCGTAGGGGATAGCGCTAACACCGGGGAGCTGTTTTTT.

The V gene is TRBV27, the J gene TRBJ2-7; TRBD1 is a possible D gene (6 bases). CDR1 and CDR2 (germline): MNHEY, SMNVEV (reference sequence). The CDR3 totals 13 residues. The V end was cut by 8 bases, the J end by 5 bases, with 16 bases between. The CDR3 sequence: CASPVQGGHEQYF. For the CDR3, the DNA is TGTGCCAGCCCCGTACAGGGCGGCCACGAGCAGTACTTC.

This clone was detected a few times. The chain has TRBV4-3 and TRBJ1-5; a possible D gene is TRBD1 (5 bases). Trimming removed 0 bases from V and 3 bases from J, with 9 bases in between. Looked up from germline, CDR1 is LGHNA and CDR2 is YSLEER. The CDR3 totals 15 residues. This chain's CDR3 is CASSQDLRVNQPQHF. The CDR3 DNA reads TGCGCCAGCAGCCAAGATCTCAGGGTCAATCAGCCCCAGCATTTT.

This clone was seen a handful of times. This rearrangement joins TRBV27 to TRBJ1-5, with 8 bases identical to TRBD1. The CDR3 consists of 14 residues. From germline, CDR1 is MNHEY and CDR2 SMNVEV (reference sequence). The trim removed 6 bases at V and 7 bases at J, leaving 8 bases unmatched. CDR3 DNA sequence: TGTGCCAGCAGCGATAGGACAGGGAAGCAGCCCCAGCATTTT. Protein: CASSDRTGKQPQHF.

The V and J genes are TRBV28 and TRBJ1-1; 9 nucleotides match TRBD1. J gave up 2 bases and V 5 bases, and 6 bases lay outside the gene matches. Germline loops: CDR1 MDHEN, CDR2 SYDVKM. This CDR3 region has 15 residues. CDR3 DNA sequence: TGTGCCAGCAGTCTCCGACAGGGGGGAAACACTGAAGCTTTCTTT. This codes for CASSLRQGGNTEAFF.

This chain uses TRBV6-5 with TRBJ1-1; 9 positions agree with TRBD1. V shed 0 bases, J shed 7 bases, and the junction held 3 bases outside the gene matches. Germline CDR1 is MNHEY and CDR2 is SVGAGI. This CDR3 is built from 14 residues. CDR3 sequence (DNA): TGTGCCAGCAGTTACTCGGACAGGGGACTTGAAGCTTTCTTT. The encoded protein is CASSYSDRGLEAFF.

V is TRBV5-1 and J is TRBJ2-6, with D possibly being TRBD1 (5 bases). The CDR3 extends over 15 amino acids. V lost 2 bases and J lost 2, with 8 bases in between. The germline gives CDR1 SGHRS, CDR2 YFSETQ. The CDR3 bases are TGCGCCAGCAGCTTTACAGGCACTGGGGCCAACGTCCTGACTTTC. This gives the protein CASSFTGTGANVLTF.

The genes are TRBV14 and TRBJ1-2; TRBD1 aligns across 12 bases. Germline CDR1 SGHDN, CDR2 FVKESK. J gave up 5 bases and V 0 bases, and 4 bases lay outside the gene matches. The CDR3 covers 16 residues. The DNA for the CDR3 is TGTGCCAGCAGCCAAGATGGGACAGGGGGCCGGTATGGCTACACCTTC. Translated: CASSQDGTGGRYGYTF.

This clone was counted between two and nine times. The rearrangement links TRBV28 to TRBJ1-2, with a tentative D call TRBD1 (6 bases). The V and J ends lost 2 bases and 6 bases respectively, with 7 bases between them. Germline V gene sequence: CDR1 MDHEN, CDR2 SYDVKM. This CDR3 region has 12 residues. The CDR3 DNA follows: TGTGCCAGCAGTTTAAACAGGGATGGCTACACCTTC. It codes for CASSLNRDGYTF.

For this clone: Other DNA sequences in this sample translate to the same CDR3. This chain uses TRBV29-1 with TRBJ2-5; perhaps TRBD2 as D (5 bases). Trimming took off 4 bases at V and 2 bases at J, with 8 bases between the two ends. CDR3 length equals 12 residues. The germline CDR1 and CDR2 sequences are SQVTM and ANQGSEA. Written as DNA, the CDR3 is TGCAGCGTTGCCCGGGGACAAGAGACCCAGTACTTC. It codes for CSVARGQETQYF.